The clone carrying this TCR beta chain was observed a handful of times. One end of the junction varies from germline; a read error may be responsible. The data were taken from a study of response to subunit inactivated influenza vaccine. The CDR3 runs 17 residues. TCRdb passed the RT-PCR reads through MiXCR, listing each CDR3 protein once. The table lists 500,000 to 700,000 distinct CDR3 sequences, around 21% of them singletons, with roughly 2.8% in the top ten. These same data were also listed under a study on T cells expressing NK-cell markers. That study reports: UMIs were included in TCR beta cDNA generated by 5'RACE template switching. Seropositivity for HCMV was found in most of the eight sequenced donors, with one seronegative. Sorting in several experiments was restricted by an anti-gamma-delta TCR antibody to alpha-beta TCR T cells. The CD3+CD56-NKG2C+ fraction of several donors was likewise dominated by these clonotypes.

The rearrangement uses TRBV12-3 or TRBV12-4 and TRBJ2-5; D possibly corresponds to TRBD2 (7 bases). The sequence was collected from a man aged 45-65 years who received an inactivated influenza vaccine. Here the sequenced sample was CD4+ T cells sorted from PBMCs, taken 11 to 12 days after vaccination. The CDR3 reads CASSFWGGPIEREAQYF. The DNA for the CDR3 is TGTGCCAGCAGTTTTTGGGGGGGGCCCATCGAGAGAGAGGCCCAGTACTTC.